The clone carrying this T cell receptor (beta chain) has more than one count but fewer than ten. As yet, its antigen is unknown. The sample is drawn from a study of cytomegalovirus exposure and HLA in healthy donors. The study, taken as a whole, reports: TCR beta V- and J-gene trimming, according to a later analysis, was linked to a missense DCLRE1C variant.

CDR1 and CDR2 from the germline V gene are MNHEY and SVGAGI. This CDR3 is built from 13 residues. Trimming cost V 10 bases and J 4 bases; bases outside gene matches: 9. The PCR was carried out with 60 Vbeta primers and 13 Jbeta primers. Here immunoSEQ multiplex PCR was the method, and the copy in TCRdb shows in-frame clones only, minus some. The profile covers around 90,000 clones, with less than 80% appearing a single time and around 5.6% taken by the ten largest. J is TRBJ1-1 and V is TRBV6-5, with 7 positions matching TRBD1. The sample consisted of PBMCs. This TCR was recovered from a boy between 5 and 17 years old in good health and CMV-seropositive. The CDR3 is CATYRGETTEAFF. The CDR3 region has the DNA TGTGCCACCTACAGGGGCGAGACCACTGAAGCTTTCTTT.